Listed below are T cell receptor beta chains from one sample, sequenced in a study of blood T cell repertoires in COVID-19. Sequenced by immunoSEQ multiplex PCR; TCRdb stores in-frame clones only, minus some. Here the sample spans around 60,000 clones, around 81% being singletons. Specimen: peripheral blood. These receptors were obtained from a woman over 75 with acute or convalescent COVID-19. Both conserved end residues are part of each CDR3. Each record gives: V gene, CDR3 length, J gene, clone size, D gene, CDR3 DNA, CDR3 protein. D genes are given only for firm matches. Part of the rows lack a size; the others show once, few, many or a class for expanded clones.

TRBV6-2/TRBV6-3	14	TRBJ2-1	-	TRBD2	TGTGCCAGCAGTTACTCTAGCGGGGTTAATGAGCAGTTCTTC	CASSYSSGVNEQFF
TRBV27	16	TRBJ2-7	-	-	TGTGCCAGCAGTCTCCAACCCAAAAGGGGCTCCTACGAGCAGTACTTC	CASSLQPKRGSYEQYF
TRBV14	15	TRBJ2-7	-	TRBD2	TGTGCCAGCAGCCAGCTAGCGGGAGGGCCCAACGAGCAGTACTTC	CASSQLAGGPNEQYF
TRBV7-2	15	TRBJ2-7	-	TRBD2	TGTGCCAGCAACTTAACCGGACTAGCGGGAGGGGAGCAGTACTTC	CASNLTGLAGGEQYF
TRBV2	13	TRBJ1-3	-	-	TGTGCCAGCACGACAGGTCCCGGAAACACCATATATTTT	CASTTGPGNTIYF
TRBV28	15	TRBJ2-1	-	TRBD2	TGTGCCAGCAGTTTATCACTAGCGGGTTCGCATGAGCAGTTCTTC	CASSLSLAGSHEQFF
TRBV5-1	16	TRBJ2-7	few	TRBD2	TGCGCCAGCAAAAGGGAGGGGATACCCGAGGTCTCCGAGCAGTACTTC	CASKREGIPEVSEQYF
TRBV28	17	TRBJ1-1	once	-	TGTGCCAGCAGTTTATTGGGGGGGCGGGCCCGGGATACTGAAGCTTTCTTT	CASSLLGGRARDTEAFF
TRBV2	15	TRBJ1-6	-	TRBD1	TGTGCCAGCAATGGGGGACAGGGGGCTAGGTCACCCCTCCACTTT	CASNGGQGARSPLHF
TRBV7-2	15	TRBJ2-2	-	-	TGTGCCAGCAGCTTAGCGCGGGGGCACACCGGGGAGCTGTTTTTT	CASSLARGHTGELFF
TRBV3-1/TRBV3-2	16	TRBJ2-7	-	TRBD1	TGTGCCAGCAGCCAGTTAGACAGGGGGGCTACCTACGAGCAGTACTTC	CASSQLDRGATYEQYF
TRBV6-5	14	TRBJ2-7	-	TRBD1	TGTGCCAGCAGTTCCCCGACAGGGTACCGCGAGCAGTACTTC	CASSSPTGYREQYF